The rows below give T cell receptor beta chains drawn from one sample of a study of blood T cell repertoires in COVID-19. This table comes from immunoSEQ multiplex PCR, and its TCRdb copy is limited to in-frame clones, with some not included. The table includes approximately 70,000 clones, about four fifths detected once. The specimen was peripheral blood. These receptors all stem from a man in his 60s with COVID-19, enrolled during active disease. The CDR3 runs from the conserved cysteine through the conserved F or W. The order of the fields is V gene, J gene, D gene, clone size, CDR3 DNA, CDR3 protein. The D gene is left open where the match is weak. Clone size is given for some rows only: seen once, a few or many times, or a class if the clone is expanded.

TRBV6-2/TRBV6-3	TRBJ2-1	NA	few	TGTGCCAGCAGCCTCAGTGGGGGGTACAATGAGCAGTTCTTC	CASSLSGGYNEQFF
TRBV5-6	TRBJ1-1	NA	few	TGTGCCAGCAGCTTGGAGGCAGGGCCTGGGATGAACACTGAAGCTTTCTTT	CASSLEAGPGMNTEAFF
TRBV7-9	TRBJ2-3	TRBD2	few	TGTGCCACCGTTCTAGCGGGCAGCACAGATACGCAGTATTTT	CATVLAGSTDTQYF
TRBV7-3	TRBJ1-2	TRBD1	NA	TGTGCCAGCAGCGGGGGACAGCTCTATGGCTACACCTTC	CASSGGQLYGYTF
TRBV27	TRBJ2-3	TRBD1	NA	TGTGCCAGCAGTCCTCGACAGGGTTTGACAGATACGCAGTATTTT	CASSPRQGLTDTQYF
TRBV10-2	TRBJ2-2	TRBD1	NA	TGCGCCAGCAGCTTAGGGACAGCACAGTTCACCGGGGAGCTGTTTTTT	CASSLGTAQFTGELFF
TRBV7-6	TRBJ2-5	TRBD1	NA	TGTGCCAGCAGCTTAGACCTGACCCGACAGGGTAGAGAGACCCAGTACTTC	CASSLDLTRQGRETQYF
TRBV7-3	TRBJ2-3	NA	NA	TGTGCCAGCAGCTTACAGGGTTCAGATACGCAGTATTTT	CASSLQGSDTQYF
TRBV5-6	TRBJ1-5	TRBD1	few	TGTGCCAGCAGCTTGGTGGGACAGAGCAATCAGCCCCAGCATTTT	CASSLVGQSNQPQHF
TRBV19	TRBJ2-6	TRBD1	NA	TGTGCCAGTAGCCCCGGGACAGGGGCGTCTGGGGCCAACGTCCTGACTTTC	CASSPGTGASGANVLTF
TRBV5-6	TRBJ1-1	NA	NA	TGTGCCAGCAGCTGGGGTTGGGGCTGGACTGAAGCTTTCTTT	CASSWGWGWTEAFF
TRBV15	TRBJ2-3	TRBD2	NA	TGTGCCACCAGCAGACTCCAAGCGGGGAAGACAGATACGCAGTATTTT	CATSRLQAGKTDTQYF
TRBV6-6	TRBJ1-3	TRBD1	NA	TGTGCCAGCAAAGGACAGGGCCTTGGAAACACCATATATTTT	CASKGQGLGNTIYF
TRBV9	TRBJ2-7	NA	few	TGTGCCAGCAGCGTACGTAGCGACTCCTACGAGCAGTACTTC	CASSVRSDSYEQYF
TRBV21-1	TRBJ1-6	NA	few	TGTGCCAGCAGCAAAGGGCGGGATTCACCCCTCCACTTT	CASSKGRDSPLHF
TRBV2	TRBJ2-7	NA	NA	TGTGCCAGCAAGAGGTCCTTCTCCTACGAGCAGTACTTC	CASKRSFSYEQYF
TRBV19	TRBJ1-2	NA	once	TGTGCCAGTACCACGGGGAACTCCTATGGCTACACCTTC	CASTTGNSYGYTF
TRBV5-3	TRBJ1-2	NA	NA	TGTGCCAGAAGCTTGGGGGCGAACTATGGCTACACCTTC	CARSLGANYGYTF
TRBV2	TRBJ1-3	NA	NA	TGTGCCAGCAGTTTAGCTTTCTCTGGAAACACCATATATTTT	CASSLAFSGNTIYF
TRBV14	TRBJ2-7	NA	few	TGTGCCAGCAGCCAAGATTGGACTACTCACTACGAGCAGTACTTC	CASSQDWTTHYEQYF
TRBV5-5	TRBJ2-1	TRBD1	NA	TGTGCCAGCAGCTGGGGGACAGGGGTTTTCAATGAGCAGTTCTTC	CASSWGTGVFNEQFF
TRBV19	TRBJ1-5	TRBD1	few	TGTGCCAGTAGTCTAGGCCGGGACAGGCAGCATTTT	CASSLGRDRQHF
TRBV9	TRBJ2-1	NA	NA	TGTGCCAGCAGCGTAATGCCTCGACAGAAATTTGACAATGAGCAGTTCTTC	CASSVMPRQKFDNEQFF
TRBV11-3	TRBJ2-3	TRBD2	NA	TGTGCCAGCAGCTTGGGGCTAGCGGGAAAGTATTTT	CASSLGLAGKYF
TRBV6-1	TRBJ1-6	TRBD1	NA	TGTGCCAGCAGTGATACCGGACAGGGCGATAATTCACCCCTCCACTTT	CASSDTGQGDNSPLHF
TRBV9	TRBJ2-7	NA	once	TGTGCCAGCAGCGTAGGGGAGGCAAGGACAGGCTACGAGCAGTACTTC	CASSVGEARTGYEQYF
TRBV2	TRBJ2-5	NA	NA	TGTGCCAGCAGCAACCCAAACCAACTAGCCCGGGAGACCCAGTACTTC	CASSNPNQLARETQYF
TRBV9	TRBJ2-2	TRBD1	once	TGTGCCAGCAGCACCACCGGGACAGGGCGGCTGGGAGGGGAGCTGTTTTTT	CASSTTGTGRLGGELFF
TRBV5-1	TRBJ2-7	NA	NA	TGCGCCAGCAGCGAGGAGAGAAAGGAAAACTACGAGCAGTACTTC	CASSEERKENYEQYF
TRBV19	TRBJ1-5	NA	NA	TGTGCCAGTAGTATCCTCGGGGGGGGCTGGGATCAGCCCCAGCATTTT	CASSILGGGWDQPQHF
TRBV5-1	TRBJ2-1	TRBD1	NA	TGCGCCAGCAGCTCGGGGACAGGGGATGAGCAGTTCTTC	CASSSGTGDEQFF
TRBV10-2	TRBJ1-1	NA	NA	TGCGCCAGCAGTGAAGAGGTGGGTCGGAATGAAGCTTTCTTT	CASSEEVGRNEAFF
TRBV7-9	TRBJ2-5	TRBD2	NA	TGTGCCAGCAGCTTAGCTAGCGGGGGAGAAGAGACCCAGTACTTC	CASSLASGGEETQYF
TRBV29-1	TRBJ1-2	NA	NA	TGCAGCGCCCCCGGGGAAGACTATGGCTACACCTTC	CSAPGEDYGYTF
TRBV7-6	TRBJ2-1	TRBD2	NA	TGTGCCAGCAGCAAAACGGGGACTAGCGGAATAAATGAGCAGTTCTTC	CASSKTGTSGINEQFF
TRBV29-1	TRBJ2-5	TRBD1	NA	TGCAGCACCCGGGCAGGGACAGGAGAGACCCAGTACTTC	CSTRAGTGETQYF
TRBV29-1	TRBJ2-1	TRBD2	NA	TGCAGCGCCGAGGCCCAACTAGCGGGAGGCCCTAGTGAGCAGTTCTTC	CSAEAQLAGGPSEQFF
TRBV7-3	TRBJ2-3	TRBD2	NA	TGTGCCAGCAGCTTCCTAGCGGGGAAACACACAGATACGCAGTATTTT	CASSFLAGKHTDTQYF
TRBV5-4	TRBJ1-1	TRBD1	once	TGTGCCAGCAGCCCGAAGAGACAGGGTCCTAACACTGAAGCTTTCTTT	CASSPKRQGPNTEAFF
TRBV12-3/TRBV12-4	TRBJ2-3	NA	NA	TGTGCCAGCAGTTTACGGGATACGCAGTATTTT	CASSLRDTQYF
TRBV19	TRBJ1-5	TRBD1	NA	TGTGCCAGTATGTCTAGGACAGGGGGTCAGCCCCAGCATTTT	CASMSRTGGQPQHF
TRBV10-2	TRBJ1-5	TRBD1	NA	TGCGCCACCGAGAACCCGGGACAGGGGGAATCAGCCCAGCATTTT	CATENPGQGESAQHF
TRBV9	TRBJ2-1	TRBD2	NA	TGTGCCAGCAGCCCGGGGGGAGGCCCTACCTCCTACAATGAGCAGTTCTTC	CASSPGGGPTSYNEQFF
TRBV27	TRBJ1-4	TRBD1	NA	TGTGCCAGCAGTTTGACAGGGGTAGTCATAGGTGAAAAACTGTTTTTT	CASSLTGVVIGEKLFF
TRBV11-2	TRBJ2-7	TRBD1	few	TGTGCCAGCAGCTCCTCGACAGGGGGGGAGCAGTACTTC	CASSSSTGGEQYF
TRBV6-5	TRBJ1-1	NA	NA	TGTGCCAGCGAGGGCCGGACTGAAGCTTTCTTT	CASEGRTEAFF
TRBV29-1	TRBJ2-7	NA	NA	TGCAGCGTTGCGGTCTCCTACGAGCAGTACTTC	CSVAVSYEQYF
TRBV28	TRBJ2-3	NA	NA	TGTGCCAGCAGTTCCCCAGGGCCCCGGGACTCGGATACGCAGTATTTT	CASSSPGPRDSDTQYF
TRBV6-5	TRBJ2-7	NA	NA	TGTGCCAGCCGGTACCGGGAGCGGCAGTACTTC	CASRYRERQYF
TRBV2	TRBJ2-5	NA	NA	TGTGCCAGCAGTTTCCACTTCCAAGAGACCCAGTACTTC	CASSFHFQETQYF
TRBV11-3	TRBJ2-1	TRBD2	NA	TGTGCCAGCAGCTTACTAGCGGGCGACGGGGATGAGCAGTTCTTC	CASSLLAGDGDEQFF
TRBV10-3	TRBJ2-1	NA	NA	TGTGCCATCACCCAGGGGCAAGGGTCGAGGAATGAGCAGTTCTTC	CAITQGQGSRNEQFF
TRBV19	TRBJ1-4	TRBD1	few	TGTGCCAGTAACGACAGGGGTAGTGAAAAACTGTTTTTT	CASNDRGSEKLFF
TRBV5-1	TRBJ2-3	NA	NA	TGCGCCAGCAGGATCGGGGAGGATACGCAGTATTTT	CASRIGEDTQYF
TRBV4-1	TRBJ1-1	NA	few	TGCGCCAGTGTGGGGCGGACCGTGAACACTGAAGCTTTCTTT	CASVGRTVNTEAFF
TRBV14	TRBJ2-7	TRBD2	NA	TGTGCCAGCAGCCCAGCCGGGACTAGACCCTACGAGCAGTACTTC	CASSPAGTRPYEQYF
TRBV5-1	TRBJ2-5	TRBD2	NA	TGCGCCAGCAGCTTGGAACCCAGCGGGGGTGGTAGCCAAGAGACCCAGTACTTC	CASSLEPSGGGSQETQYF
TRBV24-1	TRBJ2-3	NA	NA	TGTGCCGCCACCGGTGATACGCAGTATTTT	CAATGDTQYF
TRBV3-1/TRBV3-2	TRBJ2-5	TRBD2	NA	TGTGCCAGCAGCCAGGTAGCGGGATCTCAAGAGACCCAGTACTTC	CASSQVAGSQETQYF